The source of this T cell receptor beta chain is a study of patients and donors after allogeneic stem cell transplantation. There are a few counts of this clonotype. V gave up 4 bases and J gave up 5 bases, with 5 bases separating them. Looked up from germline, CDR1 is ENHRY and CDR2 is SYGVKD. The CDR3 runs to 12 residues. TCRdb processed the RT-PCR reads anew with MiXCR; each CDR3 protein has one entry. Of fewer than 250,000 distinct CDR3 sequences in the sample, roughly 13% are singletons; the top ten hold 11%. This chain uses TRBV10-3 with TRBJ2-2; unclear D gene. Sequencing was carried out using blood, either unsorted or a sorted T cell fraction (not recorded which). The origin of this receptor is a human donor who was either an allogeneic HSCT recipient or a stem cell or donor lymphocyte infusion donor (not recorded which). It is not recorded whose cells these are; they may come from a transplant donor. CDR3: CAISAVTGELFF. CDR3 nucleotides: TGTGCCATCAGTGCAGTTACCGGGGAGCTGTTTTTT.